The source of this T cell receptor beta chain is a study of identical twins. A word on this clonotype: Its antigen is unknown.

CDR3 length: 14 residues. Germline CDR1 and CDR2: GTSNPN and SVGIG (reference sequence). TCRdb reanalysed the 5' RACE reads using MiXCR and keeps one entry per CDR3 protein. The sample lists 500,000 or so distinct CDR3 sequences, roughly 13% occurring once. General observations from the study: Memory repertoires showed no such pattern, whereas abundant cord blood beta clonotypes carried fewer insertions. It was possible that invariant MAIT and iNKT cells partly confounded the zero-insertion analyses.

These data were likewise used in another study, on yellow fever vaccine responses in identical twins. As reported in that work: Reportedly, twins showed a vaccine T cell response that looked partly convergent and partly personalized.

The TCR was taken from a woman aged 18-29 years in good health. This chain uses TRBV30 with TRBJ2-2; D may correspond to TRBD1 or TRBD2 (5 bases each). Specimen: CD4+ T cells sorted from blood. CDR3 region: CAMTGASHGGELFF. As DNA, the CDR3 is TGTGCTATGACCGGGGCATCCCACGGCGGGGAGCTGTTTTTT.